This T cell receptor beta chain was recovered during a study of control samples from healthy donors and cancer patients (dated by TCRdb to 2019 to 2021). Library construction relied on the immunoSEQ multiplex PCR assay. This is the immuneACCESS table as TCRdb keeps it, with only in-frame sequences that have V and J called. A part of the clones is gone; compared with another copy, unresolved V genes explain less than half, and the rest is unexplained. The sample profile shows about 140,000 clones; roughly 94% of them were found once. Around 13% of the sample goes to the ten largest clones. Note on this clone: What this receptor recognizes is not known. No clone much larger than this one lies a single base away; base qualities are absent.

The TCR was taken from a man aged 35-49 years in good health. Material for sequencing was blood.

CDR3 reads: CAWRDSYEQYF. In nucleotides, the sequence is TGTGCCTGGAGGGATTCCTACGAGCAGTACTTC. Recombination joined TRBV30 with TRBJ2-7, with the D gene call left open. Deletion took 3 bases off V and 1 base off J, with a span of 4 bases between the germline ends. CDR1 and CDR2 are read off the germline V gene (reference sequence) as GTSNPN and SVGIG. Its CDR3 holds 11 amino acids, cysteine through phenylalanine. Of all the DNA, just the CDR3 is kept, 33 bases in frame from base 1.